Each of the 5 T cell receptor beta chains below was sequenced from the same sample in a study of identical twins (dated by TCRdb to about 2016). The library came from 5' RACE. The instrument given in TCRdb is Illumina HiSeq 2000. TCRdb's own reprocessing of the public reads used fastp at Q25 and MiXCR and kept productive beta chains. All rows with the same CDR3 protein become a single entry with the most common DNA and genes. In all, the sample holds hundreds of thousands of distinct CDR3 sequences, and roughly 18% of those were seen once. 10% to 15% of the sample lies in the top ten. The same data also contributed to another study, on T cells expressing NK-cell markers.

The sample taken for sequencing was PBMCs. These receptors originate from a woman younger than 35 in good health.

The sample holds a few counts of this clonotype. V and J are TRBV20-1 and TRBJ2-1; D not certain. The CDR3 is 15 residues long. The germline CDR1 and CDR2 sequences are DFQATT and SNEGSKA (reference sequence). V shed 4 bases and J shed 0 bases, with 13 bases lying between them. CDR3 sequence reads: CSATPFFSSYNEQFF. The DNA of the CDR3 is TGCAGTGCTACGCCTTTCTTCAGCTCCTACAATGAGCAGTTCTTC.

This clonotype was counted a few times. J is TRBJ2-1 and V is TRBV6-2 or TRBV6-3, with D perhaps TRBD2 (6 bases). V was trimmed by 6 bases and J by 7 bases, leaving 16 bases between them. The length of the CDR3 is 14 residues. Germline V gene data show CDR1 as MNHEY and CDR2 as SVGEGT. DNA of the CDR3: TGTGCCAGCAGGGATCGACTAGTGGCTAATGAGCAGTTCTTC. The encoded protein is CASRDRLVANEQFF.

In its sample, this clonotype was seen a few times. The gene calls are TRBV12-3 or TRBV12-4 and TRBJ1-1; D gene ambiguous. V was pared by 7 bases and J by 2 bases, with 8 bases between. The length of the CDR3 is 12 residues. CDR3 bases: TGTGCCAGCACGCTCGGTAACACTGAAGCTTTCTTT. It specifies CASTLGNTEAFF.

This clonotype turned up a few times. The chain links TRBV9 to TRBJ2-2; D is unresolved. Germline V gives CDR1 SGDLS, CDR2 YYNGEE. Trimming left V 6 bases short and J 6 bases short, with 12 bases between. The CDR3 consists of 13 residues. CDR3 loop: CASTLQLSGELFF. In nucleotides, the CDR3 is TGTGCCAGCACCCTACAGTTATCCGGGGAGCTGTTTTTT.

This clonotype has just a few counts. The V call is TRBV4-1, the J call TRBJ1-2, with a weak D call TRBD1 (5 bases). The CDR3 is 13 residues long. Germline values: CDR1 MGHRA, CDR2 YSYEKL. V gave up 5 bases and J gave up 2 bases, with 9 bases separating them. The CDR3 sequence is CASSRGENYGYTF. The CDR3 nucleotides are TGCGCCAGCAGCAGAGGGGAGAACTATGGCTACACCTTC.